Below, 28 T cell receptor beta chains from the same sample are listed, as sequenced in a study of cytomegalovirus exposure and HLA in healthy donors. PCR primers comprised 60 Vbeta and 13 Jbeta primers. Data came from immunoSEQ multiplex PCR; TCRdb stores just in-frame clones and leaves some out. Of some 130,000 clones in the sample, around a tenth were seen once. Sequenced sample: PBMCs. These receptors all stem from a man aged 45-65 years in good health and CMV-seronegative.

This clone was picked up a small number of times. V gene TRBV5-1 combines with J gene TRBJ2-2; TRBD2 matches 7 bases. The CDR3 spans 14 residues. V shed 4 bases and J 1 base; nucleotides not matched to a gene: 1. The germline CDR1 and CDR2 sequences are SGHRS and YFSETQ. The CDR3 DNA is TGCGCCAGCAGCCGCGGGGGGAACACCGGGGAGCTGTTTTTT. Residues: CASSRGGNTGELFF.

This clone appeared a few times. A read error may produce the germline difference seen at one junction end. This chain links TRBV6-1 with TRBJ2-3; TRBD2 matches 9 bases. The CDR3 length is 17 residues. Germline assignment: CDR1 MNHNS and CDR2 SASEGT. CDR3 residues: CASSEGLAGGPSDKQYF. DNA for the CDR3: TGTGCCAGCAGTGAAGGACTCGCGGGAGGGCCCTCGGATAAGCAGTATTTT.

The genes are TRBV5-1 and TRBJ2-7; D remains unclear. V lost 6 bases and J lost 3, with 28 bases in between. CDR3 length: 18 residues. CDR1 is SGHRS, CDR2 YFSETQ, per germline. DNA for the CDR3: TGCGCCAGCAACTTTGGGTCTCCCCCCGGGTCGATTCTCTACGAGCAGTACTTC. Protein sequence: CASNFGSPPGSILYEQYF.

The chain combines TRBV28 with TRBJ2-7; D possibly corresponds to TRBD2 (6 bases). Trimming took off 6 bases at V and 0 bases at J, with 12 bases between the two ends. Germline-derived CDR1 and CDR2 are MDHEN and SYDVKM. The CDR3 length is 14 residues. The CDR3 is CASRGGRVSYEQYF. CDR3 coding DNA: TGTGCCAGCAGGGGGGGACGGGTCTCCTACGAGCAGTACTTC.

The chain employs TRBV11-2 and TRBJ2-7; 13 bases are a match to TRBD2. V was pared by 10 bases and J by 2 bases, with 17 bases of the junction left unmatched. CDR1 is SGHAT and CDR2 is FQNNGV in the germline V gene. This CDR3 is 18 amino acids long. For the CDR3, the DNA is TGTGCCACGGGAACTATCGGGACTAGCGGGGTCGACGCCTACGAGCAGTACTTC. This codes for CATGTIGTSGVDAYEQYF.

The V call is TRBV5-1, the J call TRBJ2-7; the D is unclear. In germline, CDR1 is SGHRS, CDR2 YFSETQ. V gave up 0 bases and J gave up 2 bases, with 18 bases separating them. The CDR3 runs to 17 residues. The CDR3 nucleotides read TGCGCCAGCAGCTTGGCTGCCGGTGAGGTTCTAGCCTACGAGCAGTACTTC. Encoded protein: CASSLAAGEVLAYEQYF.

The rearrangement uses TRBV9 and TRBJ2-2; D not certain. Germline V CDR1 and CDR2: SGDLS, YYNGEE. Between the trimmed V and J ends, which lost 1 base and 4 bases, there was a span of 5 bases. The CDR3 covers 13 residues. The CDR3 coding sequence is TGTGCCAGCAGCGTAAGGAGCACCGGGGAGCTGTTTTTT. Its translation is CASSVRSTGELFF.

The genes are TRBV27 and TRBJ2-7; TRBD1 agrees at 7 bases. Germline assignment: CDR1 MNHEY and CDR2 SMNVEV (reference sequence). The V gene end was trimmed by 5 bases and the J gene end by 1 base; junction bases not matched to a gene: 2. There are 13 residues in the CDR3. DNA of the CDR3: TGTGCCAGCAGTATGACAGGGTCCTACGAGCAGTACTTC. Protein: CASSMTGSYEQYF.

This clone has more than one count but fewer than ten. The chain carries TRBV2 and TRBJ2-7; 7 bases are a match to TRBD1. Germline loops: CDR1 SNHLY, CDR2 FYNNEI. CDR3 length: 15 amino acids. Trimming removed 7 bases from V and 3 bases from J; junction bases left unmatched: 12. The CDR3 protein is CASTIRGGSGYEQYF. The CDR3 DNA reads TGTGCCAGCACCATCCGAGGGGGCTCTGGCTACGAGCAGTACTTC. The full variable domain, in which reference TRBV2 and TRBJ2-7 provide the parts outside the CDR3, is EPEVTQTPSHQVTQMGQEVILRCVPISNHLYFYWYRQILGQKVEFLVSFYNNEISEKSEIFDDQFSVERPDGSNFTLKIRSTKLEDSAMYFCASTIRGGSGYEQYFGPGTRLTVT.

This clone has only a few counts. The chain is built from TRBV6-5 and TRBJ2-1; the match to TRBD1 covers 7 bases. Germline CDR1 and CDR2: MNHEY and SVGAGI. Losses at the gene ends were 5 bases for V and 7 bases for J; bases not matched to a gene: 5. This CDR3 is built from 13 residues. The chain's CDR3 is CASSRNRGNEQFF. CDR3 DNA sequence: TGTGCCAGCAGTCGAAACAGGGGTAATGAGCAGTTCTTC.

This clone has just a few counts. The rearrangement links TRBV2 to TRBJ2-7, with TRBD1 as a possible D gene (6 bases). This CDR3 comprises 14 residues. The ends were cut back, 6 bases at V and 6 bases at J, with 18 bases in the middle. CDR1 is SNHLY and CDR2 is FYNNEI in the germline V gene. CDR3 amino acids: CASRVRPEGVEQYF. The DNA for the CDR3 is TGTGCCAGCAGAGTTCGACCCGAGGGGGTCGAGCAGTACTTC.

This sequence joins TRBV7-3 and TRBJ1-2, with TRBD1 matching 7 bases. The CDR3 runs to 15 residues. Germline trimming cut 5 bases from V and 6 bases from J; bases unmatched to any gene: 12. Germline V lookup: CDR1 SGHTA, CDR2 FQGTGA. CDR3 loop: CASSAQGGQKDGYTF. In DNA, the CDR3 is TGTGCCAGCAGCGCCCAGGGGGGACAGAAAGATGGCTACACCTTC.

This clone was observed a few times. The chain carries TRBV6-6 and TRBJ2-3; 12 positions agree with TRBD2. Germline values: CDR1 MNHNY, CDR2 SVGAGI (reference sequence). The J segment lost 7 bases and the V segment lost 4 bases, leaving 9 bases of the junction unmatched. This CDR3 comprises 16 residues. CDR3 sequence reads: CASSWTTSGSVNTQYF. DNA for the CDR3: TGTGCCAGCAGTTGGACGACTAGCGGGAGCGTAAATACGCAGTATTTT.

This clone has just a few counts. The CDR3 DNA follows: TGCAGCGTTGCCCAAGCGGGACATAGCACAGATACGCAGTATTTT. It yields the protein CSVAQAGHSTDTQYF. J is TRBJ2-3 and V is TRBV29-1; weak D call: TRBD2 (7 bases). V lost 4 bases, J lost 0 bases, and 14 bases lay in between. CDR1 SQVTM and CDR2 ANQGSEA come from the germline V gene. The length of the CDR3 is 15 residues.

The V gene is TRBV5-6, the J gene TRBJ1-2, with 7 bases matching TRBD1. The CDR3 is 17 amino acids. The germline V gene encodes CDR1 SGHDT and CDR2 YYEEEE. J lost 0 bases, V lost 1 base, and 9 bases had no gene match. The chain's CDR3 is CASSLIATGPTNYGYTF. As DNA, the CDR3 is TGTGCCAGCAGCTTGATTGCGACAGGGCCCACTAACTATGGCTACACCTTC.

This clone was picked up a small number of times. The genes are TRBV10-2 and TRBJ2-7; D gene uncertain. V lost 3 bases, J lost 5 bases, and 5 bases lay in between. This CDR3 region has 11 residues. Germline V gives CDR1 WSHSY, CDR2 SAAADI. DNA for the CDR3: TGCGCCAGCAGTGAATTTAACGAGCAGTACTTC. Encoded protein: CASSEFNEQYF.

This clone was seen more than once but under ten times. This rearrangement joins TRBV6-1 to TRBJ2-2; TRBD2 might be the D (6 bases). V was clipped by 2 bases and J by 3 bases, with 10 bases between them. This CDR3 contains 15 residues. The V gene's germline CDR1 is MNHNS and CDR2 SASEGT. As DNA, the CDR3 is TGTGCCAGCAGTGAATATTCGGGAGACACCGGGGAGCTGTTTTTT. Amino acids: CASSEYSGDTGELFF.

This clone has just a few counts. This sequence joins TRBV29-1 and TRBJ2-3; TRBD2 matches 7 bases. V dropped 0 bases and J dropped 1; count of bases not matched to a gene: 10. In germline, CDR1 is SQVTM, CDR2 ANQGSEA. This CDR3 contains 17 residues. The CDR3: CSVEDREVDLRTDTQYF. CDR3 coding DNA: TGCAGCGTTGAAGACCGGGAGGTGGATCTCCGCACAGATACGCAGTATTTT.

DNA for the CDR3: TGTGCCAGCACCCTGGGAGGCCGTTACAATGAGCAGTTCTTC. This gives the protein CASTLGGRYNEQFF. V gene TRBV7-2 combines with J gene TRBJ2-1; D perhaps matches TRBD2 (6 bases). Looked up from germline, CDR1 is SGHTA and CDR2 is FQGNSA. The CDR3 totals 14 residues. V lost 7 bases and J 4 bases, leaving 14 bases between the germline ends.

The table lists this clone with a few counts. The rearrangement uses TRBV6-1 and TRBJ2-1; 8 bases map to TRBD2. The CDR3 has 16 amino acids. The ends lost 6 bases at V and 0 bases at J; junction bases unmatched: 7. CDR1 MNHNS and CDR2 SASEGT come from the germline V gene. The CDR3 reads CASRELAEVSYNEQFF. CDR3 sequence (DNA): TGTGCCAGCAGGGAACTAGCGGAGGTCTCCTACAATGAGCAGTTCTTC.

This clone has only a few counts. The gene calls are TRBV6-5 and TRBJ2-5; the D is unclear. Trimming removed 5 bases at V and 5 bases at J, with 6 bases between. The CDR3 covers 11 residues. Germline-derived CDR1 and CDR2 are MNHEY and SVGAGI. In DNA form, the CDR3 reads TGTGCCAGCAGTCGCAGGGAGACCCAGTACTTC. The encoded protein is CASSRRETQYF.

J is TRBJ1-1 and V is TRBV11-2; TRBD1 aligns across 7 bases. With V trimmed by 4 bases and J by 4 bases, 6 bases remained unmatched. CDR3 length: 14 amino acids. The germline CDR1 and CDR2 sequences are SGHAT and FQNNGV. CDR3 nucleotides: TGTGCCAGCAGCTCACTTGGACAGGCCACTGAAGCTTTCTTT. This gives the protein CASSSLGQATEAFF.

This clone was observed a few times. V usage is TRBV28 and J usage is TRBJ1-4, with D uncertain. The length of the CDR3 is 12 residues. V lost 1 base and J lost 10, with 7 bases in between. CDR1 and CDR2 (germline): MDHEN, SYDVKM. For the CDR3, the DNA is TGTGCCAGCAGTTTATCCTCCGGAAAACTGTTTTTT. Residues: CASSLSSGKLFF.

This clone was detected a few times. The V gene is TRBV10-2, the J gene TRBJ2-7; 8 nucleotides match TRBD1. There are 15 residues in the CDR3. Trimming took 6 bases from V and 3 from J; bases not matched to a gene: 10. Germline values: CDR1 WSHSY, CDR2 SAAADI. In nucleotides, the CDR3 is TGCGCCAGCAGGGCCGACAGGGGCTACAACTACGAGCAGTACTTC. Its protein is CASRADRGYNYEQYF.

This clone has only a few counts. The genes are TRBV6-5 and TRBJ1-2, with 7 nucleotides matching TRBD1. Germline values: CDR1 MNHEY, CDR2 SVGAGI. The trim removed 6 bases at V and 2 bases at J, leaving 3 bases unmatched. The CDR3 consists of 13 residues. Written as DNA, the CDR3 is TGTGCCAGCAGGGGACAGTCAAACTATGGCTACACCTTC. Encoded protein: CASRGQSNYGYTF.

This clone was detected a few times. The rearrangement links TRBV10-3 to TRBJ1-5; a possible D gene is TRBD1 (5 bases). The ends were cut back, 3 bases at V and 6 bases at J, with 12 bases in the middle. The CDR3 has 14 amino acids. The V gene's germline CDR1 is ENHRY and CDR2 SYGVKD. CDR3 nucleotide sequence: TGTGCCATCAGTGACCAAGAAAGGGGTCAGCCCCAGCATTTT. As protein: CAISDQERGQPQHF.

This clone has just a few counts. V gene TRBV5-1 combines with J gene TRBJ1-3, with TRBD1 as a possible D gene (5 bases). Germline V gives CDR1 SGHRS, CDR2 YFSETQ. This CDR3 spans 14 amino acids. V shed 5 bases and J shed 4 bases, with 13 bases lying between them. The CDR3 loop is CASRSQGPGNTIYF. The CDR3 nucleotides are TGCGCCAGCAGATCCCAGGGTCCCGGAAACACCATATATTTT.

The chain is built from TRBV11-2 and TRBJ1-2, with D unresolved. V lost 5 bases and J lost 5, with 18 bases in between. The CDR3 totals 15 residues. CDR1 and CDR2 (germline): SGHAT, FQNNGV. Written as DNA, the CDR3 is TGTGCCAGCAGCCCGACCGACTCCCCGGGGTATGGCTACACCTTC. Translated, it gives CASSPTDSPGYGYTF.